The 32 T cell receptor beta chains reported below all come from one sample, sequenced in a study of shared clonotypes between healthy human individuals. The naive CD8 subset, CD45RO-negative cells positively selected for CCR7, excluded terminally differentiated effector memory CD45RA+ cells. Using immunoSEQ multiplex PCR, the repertoire was profiled, and TCRdb retains in-frame clones only, with some absent. Of hundreds of thousands of clones in the sample, around 96% are singletons; the top ten hold about 0.11%. The sample consisted of naive CD8+ T cells sorted from blood. The receptors were sampled from a woman aged 25-40 years in good health.

The chain is built from TRBV5-4 and TRBJ2-7; D is possibly TRBD2 (5 bases). This CDR3 comprises 13 residues. Germline CDR1 is SGHNT and CDR2 is YYREEE (reference sequence). V was cut by 2 bases and J by 4 bases, with 10 bases left in between. The CDR3 region has the DNA TGTGCCAGCAGCTTCGGACCGGGGTACGAGCAGTACTTC. It yields the protein CASSFGPGYEQYF.

The chain employs TRBV14 and TRBJ1-3; weak D call: TRBD1 (6 bases). Germline-derived CDR1 and CDR2 are SGHDN and FVKESK. V lost 0 bases to trimming and J lost 2 bases, with 17 bases between them. This CDR3 comprises 18 residues. CDR3 loop: CASSQDIWGRGPGNTIYF. CDR3 in DNA: TGTGCCAGCAGCCAAGATATTTGGGGGCGCGGTCCTGGAAACACCATATATTTT. The whole variable domain, remainder taken from reference TRBV14 and TRBJ1-3, is EAGVTQFPSHSVIEKGQTVTLRCDPISGHDNLYWYRRVMGKEIKFLLHFVKESKQDESGMPNNRFLAERTGGTYSTLKVQPAELEDSGVYFCASSQDIWGRGPGNTIYFGEGSWLTVV.

The chain combines TRBV27 with TRBJ2-7, with D perhaps TRBD2 (5 bases). The germline gives CDR1 MNHEY, CDR2 SMNVEV (reference sequence). Trimming stripped 5 bases from V and 1 base from J, with 15 bases between. This CDR3 region has 15 residues. The CDR3 DNA sequence: TGTGCCAGCAGTCTCACTAGGAGCGGATCCTACGAGCAGTACTTC. Translated, it gives CASSLTRSGSYEQYF.

The V gene is TRBV4-1, the J gene TRBJ2-2, with D uncertain. From germline, CDR1 is MGHRA and CDR2 YSYEKL. Trimming removed 3 bases at V and 5 bases at J, with 19 bases between. The CDR3 has 17 amino acids. In nucleotides, the CDR3 is TGCGCCAGCAGCCACCCCACCTGGCAGGAAGTGACCGGGGAGCTGTTTTTT. It is translated as CASSHPTWQEVTGELFF.

The DNA of the CDR3 is TGTGCCAGCAGCGTAGCAGCGGGAGGGCCATACAATGAGCAGTTCTTC. Translating gives CASSVAAGGPYNEQFF. The J gene is TRBJ2-1, the V gene TRBV9; 10 positions match TRBD2. V lost 0 bases and J lost 4; bases outside the gene matches: 4. CDR3 length: 16 amino acids. The germline V gene encodes CDR1 SGDLS and CDR2 YYNGEE. Drawing the rest from reference TRBV9 and TRBJ2-1, the complete variable domain is DSGVTQTPKHLITATGQRVTLRCSPRSGDLSVYWYQQSLDQGLQFLIQYYNGEERAKGNILERFSAQQFPDLHSELNLSSLELGDSALYFCASSVAAGGPYNEQFFGPGTRLTVL.

The gene calls are TRBV2 and TRBJ1-5; D ambiguous. Germline assignment: CDR1 SNHLY and CDR2 FYNNEI. The CDR3 sequence is 12 residues long. V was shortened by 2 bases and J by 5 bases, with 4 bases between the two germline ends. The CDR3 sequence is CASSEPDQPQHF. CDR3 sequence (DNA): TGTGCCAGCAGTGAACCGGATCAGCCCCAGCATTTT.

The chain uses TRBV30 and TRBJ1-4; D remains ambiguous. V was trimmed by 3 bases and J by 7 bases, leaving 6 bases between them. Germline V gives CDR1 GTSNPN, CDR2 SVGIG (reference sequence). The length of the CDR3 is 11 residues. The CDR3 spells CAWRLGEKLFF. The CDR3 nucleotides read TGTGCCTGGAGACTAGGTGAAAAACTGTTTTTT.

This chain links TRBV6-5 with TRBJ2-7; tentatively, D is TRBD1 or TRBD2 (5 bases each). Germline V gives CDR1 MNHEY, CDR2 SVGAGI. The CDR3 has 14 residues. V lost 6 bases and J 2 bases, leaving 14 bases between the germline ends. The CDR3 DNA follows: TGTGCCAGCAGATCCGGGACGGATACCTACGAGCAGTACTTC. This translates into CASRSGTDTYEQYF.

The CDR3 DNA sequence: TGCAGCGTTGATATAGGAATGCCAGATACGCAGTATTTT. Translation: CSVDIGMPDTQYF. This chain links TRBV29-1 with TRBJ2-3; no definite D call. Germline CDR1 reads SQVTM; CDR2 reads ANQGSEA. The CDR3 runs 13 residues. Trimming took off 3 bases at V and 4 bases at J, with 11 bases between the two ends.

This chain links TRBV7-3 with TRBJ2-3, with 14 bases identical to TRBD2. V lost 6 bases and J lost 5; bases outside the gene matches: 7. Per germline, CDR1 SGHTA and CDR2 FQGTGA. The CDR3 extends over 16 amino acids. CDR3 region: CASSTGTSGRQDTQYF. Written as DNA, the CDR3 is TGTGCCAGCAGTACCGGGACTAGCGGGAGACAAGATACGCAGTATTTT.

This clone appeared a single time. This chain links TRBV6-5 with TRBJ2-2, with unresolved D. The CDR3 runs to 15 residues. Trimming left V 0 bases short and J 3 bases short, with 8 bases between. CDR1 and CDR2 from the germline V gene are MNHEY and SVGAGI. Here the CDR3 reads CASSYSRSHTGELFF. The CDR3 DNA is TGTGCCAGCAGTTACTCACGGTCCCACACCGGGGAGCTGTTTTTT.

CDR3 DNA sequence: TGTGCCAGCAGCCCACCCGGGACACTTATCACAGATACGCAGTATTTT. Protein product: CASSPPGTLITDTQYF. V usage is TRBV27 and J usage is TRBJ2-3, with a possible D match to TRBD1 (6 bases). Germline V lookup: CDR1 MNHEY, CDR2 SMNVEV (reference sequence). The CDR3 has 16 residues. V lost 6 bases to trimming and J lost 2 bases, with 18 bases between them.

The count of this clone is one. The chain carries TRBV5-6 and TRBJ2-3, with a tentative D call TRBD1 (6 bases). Deletions cut 0 bases from V and 4 bases from J, with 12 bases between. The CDR3 extends over 15 amino acids. CDR1 and CDR2 (germline): SGHDT, YYEEEE. The CDR3 coding sequence is TGTGCCAGCAGCTTGGACAGGGTTAATGCAGATACGCAGTATTTT. Its protein product is CASSLDRVNADTQYF.

J is TRBJ2-7 and V is TRBV5-1; 9 nucleotides align to TRBD1. Trimming at V came to 7 bases and at J to 2 bases, leaving 4 bases not matched to a gene. The CDR3 covers 13 residues. Germline V gene sequence: CDR1 SGHRS, CDR2 YFSETQ. CDR3 sequence (DNA): TGCGCCAGCTCTGGGACAGGGACCTACGAGCAGTACTTC. It codes for CASSGTGTYEQYF.

This rearrangement joins TRBV11-2 to TRBJ2-7; tentatively, D is TRBD2 (5 bases). The CDR3 is made up of 14 amino acids. The ends were cut back, 1 base at V and 5 bases at J, with 12 bases in the middle. Looked up from germline, CDR1 is SGHAT and CDR2 is FQNNGV. Here the CDR3 reads CASSLAGISDEQYF. CDR3 sequence (DNA): TGTGCCAGCAGCTTAGCCGGGATCTCGGACGAGCAGTACTTC.

The chain recombines TRBV27 with TRBJ1-4, with a tentative D call TRBD1 (6 bases). V was cut by 3 bases and J by 5 bases, with 13 bases left in between. This CDR3 is built from 15 residues. From germline, CDR1 is MNHEY and CDR2 SMNVEV (reference sequence). CDR3 sequence (DNA): TGTGCCAGCAGTTTCACCGGGACATTGAATGAAAAACTGTTTTTT. Encoded protein: CASSFTGTLNEKLFF.

The J gene is TRBJ2-5, the V gene TRBV4-1; 7 bases map to TRBD1. The DNA end is a closer match to TRBJ2-7, so the J assignment may be wrong. This CDR3 comprises 15 residues. The germline V gene has CDR1 MGHRA and CDR2 YSYEKL. The CDR3 is CASSQQTGIYYEQYF. The CDR3 nucleotides are TGCGCCAGCAGCCAACAGACAGGGATCTACTACGAGCAGTACTTC.

The chain links TRBV6-1 to TRBJ1-1, with a tentative D call TRBD1 (6 bases). The V end lost 6 bases, the J end lost 4 bases, and 15 bases lay between the germline ends. Germline CDR1 MNHNS, CDR2 SASEGT. This CDR3 is 14 amino acids long. CDR3: CASRDSWGFTEAFF. The CDR3 nucleotides are TGTGCCAGCAGGGACAGCTGGGGGTTCACTGAAGCTTTCTTT.

This rearrangement joins TRBV7-8 to TRBJ2-3; TRBD2 matches 11 bases. The germline V gene has CDR1 SGHVS and CDR2 FQNEAQ. The CDR3 runs to 15 residues. V lost 4 bases to trimming and J lost 7 bases; unmatched junction nucleotides: 7. CDR3 nucleotides: TGTGCCAGCAGCTCGTCAACTAGCGGGAGACATACGCAGTATTTT. Translation: CASSSSTSGRHTQYF.

As to this clone: The sample has other DNA sequences that encode this CDR3 too. The CDR3 sequence is CASSLGTNEQFF. The CDR3 DNA is TGTGCCAGCAGCCTGGGGACGAATGAGCAGTTCTTC. J is TRBJ2-1 and V is TRBV7-9, with D possibly being TRBD1 or TRBD2 (5 bases each). Germline V gene sequence: CDR1 SEHNR, CDR2 FQNEAQ (reference sequence). The CDR3 consists of 12 residues. V was shortened by 5 bases and J by 7 bases, with 9 bases between the two germline ends. The full variable domain, its missing parts supplied by reference TRBV7-9 and TRBJ2-1, is DTGVSQNPRHKITKRGQNVTFRCDPISEHNRLYWYRQTLGQGPEFLTYFQNEAQLEKSRLLSDRFSAERPKGSFSTLEIQRTEQGDSAMYLCASSLGTNEQFFGPGTRLTVL.

The count of this clone is one. CDR3 bases: TGTGCCAGCAGTCTCCAAACTAGTTTTGCAAACATTCAGTACTTC. This translates into CASSLQTSFANIQYF. The chain links TRBV6-1 to TRBJ2-4, with D possibly matching TRBD2 (5 bases). The V gene's germline CDR1 is MNHNS and CDR2 SASEGT. V lost 5 bases and J 6 bases, leaving 17 bases between the germline ends. The CDR3 sequence is 15 residues long.

This chain uses TRBV28 with TRBJ1-6; tentatively, D is TRBD1 (5 bases). The CDR3 has 14 residues. V was cut by 5 bases and J by 5 bases, with 10 bases left in between. Per germline, CDR1 MDHEN and CDR2 SYDVKM. The CDR3 region has the DNA TGTGCCAGCAGTCCAGGGCCCGATAATTCACCCCTCCACTTT. It codes for CASSPGPDNSPLHF.

This chain joins TRBV13 and TRBJ2-7; 10 nucleotides agree with TRBD2. With 0 bases clipped from V and 4 bases from J, the junction kept 12 bases outside the gene matches. The germline V gene encodes CDR1 PRHDT and CDR2 FYEKMQ (reference sequence). The CDR3 contains 18 residues. CDR3 coding DNA: TGTGCCAGCAGCTTAGGCACCCTTCTAGCGGGAGAAGGTTACGAGCAGTACTTC. Its protein product is CASSLGTLLAGEGYEQYF.

This sequence joins TRBV28 and TRBJ2-1, with a tentative D call TRBD1 (5 bases). Germline lookup yields CDR1 MDHEN and CDR2 SYDVKM. V was cut by 1 base and J by 5 bases, with 9 bases left in between. The CDR3 extends over 14 amino acids. The CDR3 nucleotides are TGTGCCAGCAGTTTATATCGCAGGGACAATGAGCAGTTCTTC. It codes for CASSLYRRDNEQFF.

This clone was seen just once. The chain recombines TRBV11-2 with TRBJ2-3; the D gene is possibly TRBD2 (5 bases). Trimming left V 5 bases short and J 6 bases short, with 15 bases between. Per germline, CDR1 SGHAT and CDR2 FQNNGV. The CDR3 runs 14 residues. The CDR3, as DNA: TGTGCCAGCAGCCGAATGCTCGGGGTGGATACGCAGTATTTT. Protein: CASSRMLGVDTQYF.

The J gene is TRBJ2-1, the V gene TRBV27; 8 positions match TRBD1. This CDR3 contains 15 residues. V lost 5 bases, J lost 10 bases, and 13 bases stayed unmatched. The germline V gene has CDR1 MNHEY and CDR2 SMNVEV (reference sequence). Here the CDR3 DNA reads TGTGCCAGCAGTCTCCAGGACAGGGCCCTGGAAGAGCAGTTCTTC. Translated: CASSLQDRALEEQFF.

The gene calls are TRBV19 and TRBJ2-7; D gene unclear. This CDR3 is built from 13 residues. V shed 2 bases and J shed 4 bases, with 9 bases lying between them. The germline V gene has CDR1 LNHDA and CDR2 SQIVND (reference sequence). The CDR3 loop reads CASSIFPGYEQYF. The DNA for the CDR3 is TGTGCCAGTAGTATATTCCCCGGGTACGAGCAGTACTTC.

The chain employs TRBV13 and TRBJ2-7; perhaps TRBD2 as D (6 bases). Germline loops: CDR1 PRHDT, CDR2 FYEKMQ (reference sequence). The CDR3 is 15 amino acids. Trimming cost V 5 bases and J 3 bases, with 17 bases left between them. The CDR3 loop reads CASSAGDSGYYEQYF. CDR3 sequence (DNA): TGTGCCAGCAGCGCCGGGGATAGCGGATACTACGAGCAGTACTTC. Using reference TRBV13 and TRBJ2-7 for the parts outside the CDR3, the full variable domain is AAGVIQSPRHLIKEKRETATLKCYPIPRHDTVYWYQQGPGQDPQFLISFYEKMQSDKGSIPDRFSAQQFSDYHSELNMSSLELGDSALYFCASSAGDSGYYEQYFGPGTRLTVT.

This chain links TRBV6-6 with TRBJ2-7; D not certain. V dropped 0 bases and J dropped 4 bases, with 7 bases sitting between them. Germline CDR1 MNHNY, CDR2 SVGAGI (reference sequence). The CDR3 is 13 amino acids. The chain's CDR3 is CASSYSKAYEQYF. Here the CDR3 DNA reads TGTGCCAGCAGTTACTCGAAGGCTTACGAGCAGTACTTC.

The genes are TRBV29-1 and TRBJ2-1; D is undetermined. The CDR3 contains 12 residues. CDR1 is SQVTM and CDR2 is ANQGSEA in the germline V gene. With 3 bases removed from V and 9 bases from J, the gap between germline ends came to 12 bases. CDR3 DNA sequence: TGCAGCGTTGAGTTCCAGCACCCTGAGCAGTTCTTC. Its protein product is CSVEFQHPEQFF.

The gene calls are TRBV6-1 and TRBJ2-7; tentative D call: TRBD1 (5 bases). This CDR3 is built from 17 residues. Germline-derived CDR1 and CDR2 are MNHNS and SASEGT. V was clipped by 1 base and J by 3 bases, with 19 bases between them. The CDR3: CASSEVRTPNSHYEQYF. For the CDR3, the DNA is TGTGCCAGCAGTGAAGTACGGACACCTAATTCCCACTACGAGCAGTACTTC.

The CDR3 is CAISRQGEQYF. The CDR3 DNA follows: TGTGCCATCAGTAGACAGGGCGAGCAGTACTTC. The gene calls are TRBV10-3 and TRBJ2-7; 7 bases are a match to TRBD1. From germline, CDR1 is ENHRY and CDR2 SYGVKD. The CDR3 is 11 amino acids. With V trimmed by 5 bases and J by 6 bases, 1 base remained unmatched.